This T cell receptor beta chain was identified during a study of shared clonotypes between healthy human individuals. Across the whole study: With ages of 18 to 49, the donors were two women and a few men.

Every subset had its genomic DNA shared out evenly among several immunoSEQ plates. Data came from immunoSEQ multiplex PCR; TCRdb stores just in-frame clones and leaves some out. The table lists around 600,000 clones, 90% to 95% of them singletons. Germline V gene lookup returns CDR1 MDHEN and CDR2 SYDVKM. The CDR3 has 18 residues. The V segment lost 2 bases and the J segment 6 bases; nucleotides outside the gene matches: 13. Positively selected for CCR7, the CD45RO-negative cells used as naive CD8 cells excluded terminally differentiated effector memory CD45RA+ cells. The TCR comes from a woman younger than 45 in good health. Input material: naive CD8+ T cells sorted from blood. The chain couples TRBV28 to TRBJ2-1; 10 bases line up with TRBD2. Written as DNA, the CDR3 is TGTGCCAGCAGTTTACGCCTTCTTCAGCGGGAGGGCTTCAATGAGCAGTTCTTC. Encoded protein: CASSLRLLQREGFNEQFF.